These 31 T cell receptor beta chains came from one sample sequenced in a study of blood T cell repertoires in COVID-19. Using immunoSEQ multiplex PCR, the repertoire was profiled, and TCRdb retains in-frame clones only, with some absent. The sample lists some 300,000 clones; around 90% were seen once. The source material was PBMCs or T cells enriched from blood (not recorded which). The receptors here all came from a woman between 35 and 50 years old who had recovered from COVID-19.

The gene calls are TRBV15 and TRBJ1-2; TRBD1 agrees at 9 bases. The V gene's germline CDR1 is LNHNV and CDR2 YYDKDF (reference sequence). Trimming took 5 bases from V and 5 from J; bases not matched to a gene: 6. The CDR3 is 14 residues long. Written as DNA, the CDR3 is TGTGCCACCAGCGAGGGACAGGGTAGGTATGGCTACACCTTC. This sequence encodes CATSEGQGRYGYTF.

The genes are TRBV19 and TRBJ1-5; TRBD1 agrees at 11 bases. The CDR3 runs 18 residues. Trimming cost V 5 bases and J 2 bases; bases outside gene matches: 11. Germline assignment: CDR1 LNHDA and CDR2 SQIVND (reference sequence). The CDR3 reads CASSPRDRGSGGNQPQHF. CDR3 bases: TGTGCCAGTAGTCCACGGGACAGGGGGTCGGGAGGCAATCAGCCCCAGCATTTT.

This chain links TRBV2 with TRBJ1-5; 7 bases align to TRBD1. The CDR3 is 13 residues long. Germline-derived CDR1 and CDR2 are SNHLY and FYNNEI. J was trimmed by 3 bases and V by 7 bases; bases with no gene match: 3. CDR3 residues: CASKGAYNQPQHF. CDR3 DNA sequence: TGTGCCAGCAAGGGGGCCTACAATCAGCCCCAGCATTTT.

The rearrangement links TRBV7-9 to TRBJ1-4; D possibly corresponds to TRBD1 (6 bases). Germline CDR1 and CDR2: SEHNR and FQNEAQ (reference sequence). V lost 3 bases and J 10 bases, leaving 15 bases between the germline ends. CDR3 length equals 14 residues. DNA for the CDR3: TGTGCCAGCAGCTTGGACGGGACAACACGAAAACTGTTTTTT. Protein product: CASSLDGTTRKLFF.

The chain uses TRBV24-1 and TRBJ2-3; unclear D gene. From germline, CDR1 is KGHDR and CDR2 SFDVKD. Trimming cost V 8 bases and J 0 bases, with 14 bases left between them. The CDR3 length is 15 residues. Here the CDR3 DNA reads TGTGCCACCAAGCCCCAAGTAACTAGCACAGATACGCAGTATTTT. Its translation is CATKPQVTSTDTQYF.

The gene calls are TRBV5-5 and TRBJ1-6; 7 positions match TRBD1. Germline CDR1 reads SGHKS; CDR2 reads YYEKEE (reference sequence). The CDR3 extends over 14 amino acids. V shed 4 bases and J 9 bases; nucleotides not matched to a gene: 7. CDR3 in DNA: TGTGCCAGCAGCCCGGGACAGTCGAGTTCACCCCTCCACTTT. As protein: CASSPGQSSSPLHF.

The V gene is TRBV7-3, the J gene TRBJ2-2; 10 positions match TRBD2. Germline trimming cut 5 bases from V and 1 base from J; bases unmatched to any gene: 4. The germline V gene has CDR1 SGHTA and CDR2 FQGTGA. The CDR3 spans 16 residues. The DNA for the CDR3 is TGTGCCAGCAGCCGGACTAGCGGAAGGAACACCGGGGAGCTGTTTTTT. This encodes CASSRTSGRNTGELFF.

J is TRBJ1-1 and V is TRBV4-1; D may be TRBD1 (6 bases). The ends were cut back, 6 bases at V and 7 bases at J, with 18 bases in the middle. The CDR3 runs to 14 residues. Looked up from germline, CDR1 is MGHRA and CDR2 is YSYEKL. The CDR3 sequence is CASSLSQGPVEAFF. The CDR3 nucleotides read TGCGCCAGCAGTCTATCGCAGGGGCCGGTTGAAGCTTTCTTT.

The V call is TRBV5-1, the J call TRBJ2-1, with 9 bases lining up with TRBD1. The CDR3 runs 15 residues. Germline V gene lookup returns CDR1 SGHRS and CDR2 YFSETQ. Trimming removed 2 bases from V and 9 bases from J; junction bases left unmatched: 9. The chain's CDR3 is CASSFGQGTPGEQFF. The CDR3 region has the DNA TGCGCCAGCAGCTTCGGACAGGGGACTCCCGGTGAGCAGTTCTTC.

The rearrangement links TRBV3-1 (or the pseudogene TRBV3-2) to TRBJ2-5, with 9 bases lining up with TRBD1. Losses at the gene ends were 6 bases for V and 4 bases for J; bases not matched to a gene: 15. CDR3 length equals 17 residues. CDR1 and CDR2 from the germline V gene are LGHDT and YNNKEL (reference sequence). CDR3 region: CASRPQGAQGRGETQYF. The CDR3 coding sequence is TGTGCCAGCAGACCACAGGGGGCACAGGGGAGAGGAGAGACCCAGTACTTC.

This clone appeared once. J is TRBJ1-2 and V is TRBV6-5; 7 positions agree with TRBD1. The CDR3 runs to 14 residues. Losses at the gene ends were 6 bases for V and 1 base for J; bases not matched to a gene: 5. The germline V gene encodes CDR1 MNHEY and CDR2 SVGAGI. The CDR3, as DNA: TGTGCCAGCAGCCGGGACAGCAATAACTATGGCTACACCTTC. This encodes CASSRDSNNYGYTF.

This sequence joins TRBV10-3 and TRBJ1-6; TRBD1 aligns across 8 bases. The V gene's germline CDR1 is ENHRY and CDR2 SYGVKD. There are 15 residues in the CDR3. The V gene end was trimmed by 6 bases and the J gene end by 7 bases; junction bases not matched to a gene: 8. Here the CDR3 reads CAIRAAGGNNSPLHF. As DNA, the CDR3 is TGTGCCATCAGGGCGGCAGGGGGCAACAATTCACCCCTCCACTTT.

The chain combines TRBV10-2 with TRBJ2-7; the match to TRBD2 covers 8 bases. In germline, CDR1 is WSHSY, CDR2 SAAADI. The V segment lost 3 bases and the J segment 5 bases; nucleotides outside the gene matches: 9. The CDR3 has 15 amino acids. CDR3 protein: CASSDIRGGPNEQYF. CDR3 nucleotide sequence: TGCGCCAGCAGTGACATCCGGGGGGGCCCCAACGAGCAGTACTTC.

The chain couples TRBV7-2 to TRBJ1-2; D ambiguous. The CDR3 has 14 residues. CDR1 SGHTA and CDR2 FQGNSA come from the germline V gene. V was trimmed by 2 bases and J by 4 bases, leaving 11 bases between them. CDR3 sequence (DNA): TGTGCCAGCAGCTTAACGGTAACCCGCTATGGCTACACCTTC. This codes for CASSLTVTRYGYTF.

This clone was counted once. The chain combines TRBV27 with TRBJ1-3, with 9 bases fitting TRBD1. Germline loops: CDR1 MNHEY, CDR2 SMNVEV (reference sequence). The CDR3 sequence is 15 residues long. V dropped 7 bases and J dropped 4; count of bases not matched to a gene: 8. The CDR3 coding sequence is TGTGCCAGCACTCAACAGACAGGGGGAGGAAACACCATATATTTT. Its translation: CASTQQTGGGNTIYF.

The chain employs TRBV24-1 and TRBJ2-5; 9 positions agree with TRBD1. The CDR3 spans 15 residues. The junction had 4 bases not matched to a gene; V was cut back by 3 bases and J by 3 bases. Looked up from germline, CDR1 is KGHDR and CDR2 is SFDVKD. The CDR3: CATSDPGQGKETQYF. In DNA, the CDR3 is TGTGCCACCAGTGATCCAGGACAGGGGAAAGAGACCCAGTACTTC.

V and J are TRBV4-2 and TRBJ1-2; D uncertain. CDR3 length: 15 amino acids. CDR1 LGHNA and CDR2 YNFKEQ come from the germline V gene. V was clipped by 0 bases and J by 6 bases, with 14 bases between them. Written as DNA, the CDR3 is TGTGCCAGCAGCCAAGACCCAGGAAAGGTAGATGGCTACACCTTC. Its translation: CASSQDPGKVDGYTF.

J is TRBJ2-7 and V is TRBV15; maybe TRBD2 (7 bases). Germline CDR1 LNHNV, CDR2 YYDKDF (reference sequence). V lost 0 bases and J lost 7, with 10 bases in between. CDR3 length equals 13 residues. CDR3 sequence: CATSRDRGGEQYF. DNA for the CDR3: TGTGCCACCAGCAGAGACAGGGGAGGGGAGCAGTACTTC. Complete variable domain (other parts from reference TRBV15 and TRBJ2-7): DAMVIQNPRYQVTQFGKPVTLSCSQTLNHNVMYWYQQKSSQAPKLLFHYYDKDFNNEADTPDNFQSRRPNTSFCFLDIRSPGLGDTAMYLCATSRDRGGEQYFGPGTRLTVT.

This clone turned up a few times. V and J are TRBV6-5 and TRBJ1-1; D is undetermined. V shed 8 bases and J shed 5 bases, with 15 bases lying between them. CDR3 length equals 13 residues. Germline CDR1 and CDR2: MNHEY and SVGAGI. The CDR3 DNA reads TGTGCCAGCCATAATTCGGAGGCGACTGAAGCTTTCTTT. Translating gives CASHNSEATEAFF.

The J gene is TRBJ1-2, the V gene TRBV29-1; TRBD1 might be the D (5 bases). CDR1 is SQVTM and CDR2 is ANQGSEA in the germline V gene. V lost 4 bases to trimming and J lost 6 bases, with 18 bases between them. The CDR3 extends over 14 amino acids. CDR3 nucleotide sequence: TGCAGCGTTGCGGGGGACGCGCGACAACATGGCTACACCTTC. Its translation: CSVAGDARQHGYTF.

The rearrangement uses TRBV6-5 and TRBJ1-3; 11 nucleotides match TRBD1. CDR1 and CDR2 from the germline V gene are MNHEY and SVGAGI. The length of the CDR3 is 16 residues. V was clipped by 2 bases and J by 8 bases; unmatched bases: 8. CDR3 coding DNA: TGTGCCAGCAGTTACACAAGGACAGGGGGCGTTTACACCATATATTTT. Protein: CASSYTRTGGVYTIYF.

CDR3 residues: CASKGAGGVETQYF. The CDR3, as DNA: TGTGCCAGCAAGGGAGCGGGGGGCGTGGAGACCCAGTACTTC. The chain is built from TRBV2 and TRBJ2-5, with 9 nucleotides matching TRBD2. The CDR3 runs to 14 residues. The ends lost 7 bases at V and 5 bases at J; junction bases unmatched: 8. Germline values: CDR1 SNHLY, CDR2 FYNNEI. Full variable domain (missing parts from reference TRBV2 and TRBJ2-5): EPEVTQTPSHQVTQMGQEVILRCVPISNHLYFYWYRQILGQKVEFLVSFYNNEISEKSEIFDDQFSVERPDGSNFTLKIRSTKLEDSAMYFCASKGAGGVETQYFGPGTRLLVL.

CDR3 in DNA: TGTGCCAGCTCACCCGACAGAACTGAAAAACTGTTTTTT. This encodes CASSPDRTEKLFF. The chain uses TRBV18 and TRBJ1-4, with D possibly being TRBD1 (5 bases). Germline-derived CDR1 and CDR2 are KGHSH and LQKENI. There are 13 residues in the CDR3. V was clipped by 3 bases and J by 7 bases, with 9 bases between them. The variable domain in full, with the rest retrieved from reference TRBV18 and TRBJ1-4, is NAGVMQNPRHLVRRRGQEARLRCSPMKGHSHVYWYRQLPEEGLKFMVYLQKENIIDESGMPKERFSAEFPKEGPSILRIQQVVRGDSAAYFCASSPDRTEKLFFGSGTQLSVL.

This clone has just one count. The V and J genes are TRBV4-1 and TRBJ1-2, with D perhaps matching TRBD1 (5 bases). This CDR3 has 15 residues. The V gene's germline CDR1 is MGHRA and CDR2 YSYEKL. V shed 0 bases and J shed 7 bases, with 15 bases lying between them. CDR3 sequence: CASSQEGRVGSGYTF. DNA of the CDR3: TGCGCCAGCAGCCAAGAGGGCAGGGTAGGAAGTGGCTACACCTTC.

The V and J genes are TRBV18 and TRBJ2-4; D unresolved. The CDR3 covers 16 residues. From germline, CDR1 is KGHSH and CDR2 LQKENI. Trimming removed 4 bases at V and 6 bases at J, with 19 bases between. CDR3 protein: CASSRIGSDNRNIQYF. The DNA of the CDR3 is TGTGCCAGCTCACGGATTGGTTCGGATAACAGAAACATTCAGTACTTC.

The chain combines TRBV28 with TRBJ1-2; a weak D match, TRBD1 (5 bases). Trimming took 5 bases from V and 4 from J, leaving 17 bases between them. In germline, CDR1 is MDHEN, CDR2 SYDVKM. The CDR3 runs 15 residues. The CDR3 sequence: CASSTIGALFYGYTF. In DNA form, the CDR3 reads TGTGCCAGCAGTACCATAGGGGCCCTATTCTATGGCTACACCTTC.

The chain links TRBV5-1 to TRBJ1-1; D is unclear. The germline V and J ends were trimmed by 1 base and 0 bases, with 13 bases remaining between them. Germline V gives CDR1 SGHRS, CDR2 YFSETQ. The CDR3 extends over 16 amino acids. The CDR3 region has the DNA TGCGCCAGCAGCTTGTTAGCCAGCTCTATGAACACTGAAGCTTTCTTT. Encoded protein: CASSLLASSMNTEAFF. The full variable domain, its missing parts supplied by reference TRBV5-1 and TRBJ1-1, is KAGVTQTPRYLIKTRGQQVTLSCSPISGHRSVSWYQQTPGQGLQFLFEYFSETQRNKGNFPGRFSGRQFSNSRSEMNVSTLELGDSALYLCASSLLASSMNTEAFFGQGTRLTVV.

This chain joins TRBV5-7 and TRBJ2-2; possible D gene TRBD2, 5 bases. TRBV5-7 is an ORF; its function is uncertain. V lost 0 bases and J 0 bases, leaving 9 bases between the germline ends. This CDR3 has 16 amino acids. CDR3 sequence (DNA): TGTGCCAGCAGCTTGGGAGCGGCCCCGAACACCGGGGAGCTGTTTTTT. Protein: CASSLGAAPNTGELFF.

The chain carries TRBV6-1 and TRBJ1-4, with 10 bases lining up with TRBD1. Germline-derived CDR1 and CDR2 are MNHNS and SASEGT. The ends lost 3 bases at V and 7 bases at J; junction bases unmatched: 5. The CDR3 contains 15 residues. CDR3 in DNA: TGTGCCAGCAGTGAGGAGACAGGGGGCGGTGAAAAACTGTTTTTT. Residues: CASSEETGGGEKLFF.

The CDR3 here is CASSPTGGLGYGYTF. The CDR3 nucleotides read TGTGCCAGCTCACCCACAGGGGGCCTAGGCTATGGCTACACCTTC. The rearrangement links TRBV18 to TRBJ1-2; 9 bases are a match to TRBD1. The junction had 6 bases not matched to a gene; V was cut back by 3 bases and J by 4 bases. Germline V CDR1 and CDR2: KGHSH, LQKENI. This CDR3 region has 15 residues.

This chain's CDR3 is CASSPRGFEDGELFF. CDR3 nucleotides: TGTGCCAGCAGCCCGCGGGGGTTTGAGGACGGGGAGCTGTTTTTT. The rearrangement links TRBV7-9 to TRBJ2-2; 7 bases map to TRBD2. The germline V gene has CDR1 SEHNR and CDR2 FQNEAQ (reference sequence). The CDR3 extends over 15 amino acids. Trimming at V came to 5 bases and at J to 7 bases, leaving 10 bases not matched to a gene.